This TCR beta chain originates from a study of blood T cell repertoires in COVID-19. TCRdb's copy holds only in-frame clones and misses some; the assay was immunoSEQ multiplex PCR. The sample lists 430,000 or so clones; approximately 87% were seen once. The CDR3 contains 19 residues. The V end was cut by 0 bases, the J end by 2 bases, with 23 bases between. The chain has TRBV23-1 and TRBJ2-7; TRBD1 might be the D (5 bases). TRBV23-1 is filed as an ORF, its function uncertain. The clonotype originates from a middle-aged woman who had recovered from COVID-19. The sequenced material came from PBMCs or T cells enriched from blood (not recorded which). This chain's CDR3 is CASSQSNLRGRCRAYEQYF. CDR3 nucleotides: TGCGCCAGCAGTCAATCGAATCTAAGGGGTAGATGTAGGGCCTACGAGCAGTACTTC.